This T cell receptor beta chain was recovered during a study of cytomegalovirus exposure and HLA in healthy donors. Across the whole study: Most genotyped donors, 65% to 90% of around 370, had Caucasian-associated genetic ancestry.

PCR employed 60 Vbeta and 13 Jbeta primers. Profiled with immunoSEQ multiplex PCR; TCRdb holds only in-frame clones, not every one. The sample shows approximately 54,000 clones, approximately 77% of them seen only once. Study results and caveats: Analysis was performed later, and it showed HLA-associated TCR beta chains to be more clonally expanded than equally common others. Researchers reported that a few CMV-associated chains were confirmed in vitro as CMV antigen-specific. In a later analysis, specific HLA alleles were associated with 16,000 or so TCR beta sequences at a 0.05 false discovery rate.

This CDR3 region has 15 residues. V was pared by 6 bases and J by 2 bases, with 14 bases between. Per the germline V gene, CDR1 is MDHEN and CDR2 is SYDVKM. A remark on this clone: The antigen is not known.

The material sequenced was PBMCs. The source is a woman in her late teens or twenties in good health and CMV-seronegative. The chain uses TRBV28 and TRBJ1-5; D is uncertain. CDR3 protein: CASSLTVEGNQPQHF. The DNA of the CDR3 is TGTGCCAGCAGCCTCACGGTTGAGGGCAATCAGCCCCAGCATTTT.